Listed below are T cell receptor beta chains from one sample, sequenced in a study of cytomegalovirus exposure and HLA in healthy donors. Method: immunoSEQ multiplex PCR; TCRdb's copy keeps in-frame clones and lacks some. The repertoire includes fewer than 150,000 clones, about 76% of them detected once, and around 3.6% sits in the top ten. Sequenced input: PBMCs. The receptors derive from a man between 18 and 29 years old in good health and CMV-seronegative. Each CDR3 is given with its conserved first and last residue. A D gene is named only where the DNA matches it firmly. Not every row has a clone size; where given, it reads once, few, many or a size class.

J gene: TRBJ1-2
D gene: TRBD1
clone size: -
V gene: TRBV19
CDR3 DNA: TGTGCCAGTAGTGTAGGGACAGGGGCTAACTATGGCTACACCTTC
CDR3 protein: CASSVGTGANYGYTF

J gene: TRBJ2-5
D gene: TRBD2
clone size: -
V gene: TRBV5-4
CDR3 DNA: TGTGCCAGCAGTCTAATTTCGGGGGGCCAAGAGACCCAGTACTTC
CDR3 protein: CASSLISGGQETQYF

J gene: TRBJ2-3
D gene: -
clone size: once
V gene: TRBV29-1
CDR3 DNA: TGCAGCGTTGACAGGGATGGCACAGATACGCAGTATTTT
CDR3 protein: CSVDRDGTDTQYF

J gene: TRBJ1-6
D gene: -
clone size: -
V gene: TRBV7-9
CDR3 DNA: TGTGCCAGCAGCTTATGGTTGGACAGTTTAGCTGGATCACCCCTCCACTTT
CDR3 protein: CASSLWLDSLAGSPLHF

J gene: TRBJ1-3
D gene: -
clone size: -
V gene: TRBV6-1
CDR3 DNA: TGTGCCAGCAGTGAAGGTCAGGCCGGGGCTGGAAACACCATATATTTT
CDR3 protein: CASSEGQAGAGNTIYF

J gene: TRBJ2-5
D gene: TRBD2
clone size: -
V gene: TRBV29-1
CDR3 DNA: TGCAGCGGGGAGGAGGCTAGCGGGATTCAAGAGACCCAGTACTTC
CDR3 protein: CSGEEASGIQETQYF

J gene: TRBJ2-1
D gene: -
clone size: few
V gene: TRBV29-1
CDR3 DNA: TGCAGCGTAGGACGATTAGGTTACAGCGGCGTTTCCTACAATGAGCAGTTCTTC
CDR3 protein: CSVGRLGYSGVSYNEQFF

J gene: TRBJ2-3
D gene: -
clone size: -
V gene: TRBV2
CDR3 DNA: TGTGCCAGCAGTGAAACCGAGAGGATGACAGATACGCAGTATTTT
CDR3 protein: CASSETERMTDTQYF

J gene: TRBJ2-7
D gene: -
clone size: few
V gene: TRBV29-1
CDR3 DNA: TGCAGCGTCTTCGCCTACGAGCAGTACTTC
CDR3 protein: CSVFAYEQYF

J gene: TRBJ2-3
D gene: TRBD2
clone size: -
V gene: TRBV6-4
CDR3 DNA: TGTGCCAGCAGTTTGGAGGCGGGAGTTGCAGATACGCAGTATTTT
CDR3 protein: CASSLEAGVADTQYF

J gene: TRBJ2-7
D gene: TRBD1
clone size: -
V gene: TRBV5-1
CDR3 DNA: TGCGCCAGCAGCCCGACAGGGGTCCTCCACGAGCAGTACTTC
CDR3 protein: CASSPTGVLHEQYF

J gene: TRBJ2-2
D gene: TRBD2
clone size: -
V gene: TRBV27
CDR3 DNA: TGTGCCAGCAGTTTGCGAGCGGGAGGCCAGGGCGGGGAGCTGTTTTTT
CDR3 protein: CASSLRAGGQGGELFF

J gene: TRBJ1-1
D gene: TRBD1
clone size: once
V gene: TRBV18
CDR3 DNA: TGTGCCAGCTCACCTCCACGACAGGGGGCGAGCACTGAAGCTTTCTTT
CDR3 protein: CASSPPRQGASTEAFF

J gene: TRBJ1-5
D gene: TRBD1
clone size: -
V gene: TRBV19
CDR3 DNA: TGTGCCAGTAGTTCCGAAGGGACAGAGCTCGATAGCAATCAGCCCCAGCATTTT
CDR3 protein: CASSSEGTELDSNQPQHF

J gene: TRBJ2-7
D gene: TRBD1
clone size: -
V gene: TRBV7-9
CDR3 DNA: TGTGCCAGCAGCCCTCGGACAGGGGATCTATACGAGCAGTACTTC
CDR3 protein: CASSPRTGDLYEQYF

J gene: TRBJ2-3
D gene: -
clone size: -
V gene: TRBV6-4
CDR3 DNA: TGTGCCAGCAGTGAGGGAGGCACAGATACGCAGTATTTT
CDR3 protein: CASSEGGTDTQYF

J gene: TRBJ1-6
D gene: -
clone size: -
V gene: TRBV6-1
CDR3 DNA: TGTGCCCTCAGATCCGGGGGAATGGATACTTCACCCCTCCACTTT
CDR3 protein: CALRSGGMDTSPLHF